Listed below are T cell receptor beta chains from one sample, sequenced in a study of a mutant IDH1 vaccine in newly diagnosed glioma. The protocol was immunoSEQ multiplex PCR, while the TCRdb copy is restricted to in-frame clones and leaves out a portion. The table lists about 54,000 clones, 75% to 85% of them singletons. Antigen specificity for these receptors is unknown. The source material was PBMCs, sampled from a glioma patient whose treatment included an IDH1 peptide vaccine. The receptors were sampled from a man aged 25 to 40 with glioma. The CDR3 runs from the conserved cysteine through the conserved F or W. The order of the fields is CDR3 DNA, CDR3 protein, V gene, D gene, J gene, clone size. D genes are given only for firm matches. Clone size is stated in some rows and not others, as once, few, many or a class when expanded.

CDR3nt: TGTGCCAGTAGTATGGCAGGTGCTAGCAATTCACCCCTCCACTTT; CDR3aa: CASSMAGASNSPLHF; v_gene: TRBV19; d_gene: -; j_gene: TRBJ1-6; abundance: -
CDR3nt: TGTGCCACCAGCCTTGGGCGGACCATGAACACTGAAGCTTTCTTT; CDR3aa: CATSLGRTMNTEAFF; v_gene: TRBV15; d_gene: -; j_gene: TRBJ1-1; abundance: -
CDR3nt: TGTGCCAGCAGTTTATTCTATGGCTACACCTTC; CDR3aa: CASSLFYGYTF; v_gene: TRBV28; d_gene: -; j_gene: TRBJ1-2; abundance: few
CDR3nt: TGTGCCAGCAGCTTATCTGAGGGACATAGCTCCTACAATGAGCAGTTCTTC; CDR3aa: CASSLSEGHSSYNEQFF; v_gene: TRBV7-8; d_gene: -; j_gene: TRBJ2-1; abundance: few
CDR3nt: TGTGCCGGCAGTTTATTGGGCGGGGGGGAGATGTACTTC; CDR3aa: CAGSLLGGGEMYF; v_gene: TRBV27; d_gene: TRBD2; j_gene: TRBJ2-5; abundance: -
CDR3nt: TGTGCCAGTGGGGCCGGGAGATTGAACACTGAAGCTTTCTTT; CDR3aa: CASGAGRLNTEAFF; v_gene: TRBV6-1; d_gene: -; j_gene: TRBJ1-1; abundance: -
CDR3nt: TGTGCCAGCAGCTTTGGGGACAGGGCGGGTGAAAAACTGTTTTTT; CDR3aa: CASSFGDRAGEKLFF; v_gene: TRBV7-6; d_gene: TRBD1; j_gene: TRBJ1-4; abundance: -
CDR3nt: TGTGCCAGCAGTATATCTAGCGGGGGGGTCGATGAGCAGTTCTTC; CDR3aa: CASSISSGGVDEQFF; v_gene: TRBV6-4; d_gene: TRBD2; j_gene: TRBJ2-1; abundance: -
CDR3nt: TGTGCCAGCAGTTCTAAAGGGGGACAGGGCAGTCAGCCCCAGCATTTT; CDR3aa: CASSSKGGQGSQPQHF; v_gene: TRBV27; d_gene: TRBD1; j_gene: TRBJ1-5; abundance: few
CDR3nt: TGTGCCAGCAGCCAGCGCGGCCGCCTAACTGGGTATAGCCCCTACAATGAGCAGTTCTTC; CDR3aa: CASSQRGRLTGYSPYNEQFF; v_gene: TRBV4-2; d_gene: -; j_gene: TRBJ2-1; abundance: -
CDR3nt: TGTGCCAGCAGCTACACACAGGGGAACACTGAAGCTTTCTTT; CDR3aa: CASSYTQGNTEAFF; v_gene: TRBV11-2; d_gene: -; j_gene: TRBJ1-1; abundance: -
CDR3nt: TGTGCCAGCACATACGGACCCTACACAGATACGCAGTATTTT; CDR3aa: CASTYGPYTDTQYF; v_gene: TRBV7-9; d_gene: -; j_gene: TRBJ2-3; abundance: -
CDR3nt: TGTGCCAGCGGAGGGACTAGCGGGGGGTTTTGGACCCAGTACTTC; CDR3aa: CASGGTSGGFWTQYF; v_gene: TRBV2; d_gene: TRBD2; j_gene: TRBJ2-5; abundance: few
CDR3nt: TGCGCCAGCCGTAGGGGGACAGGGGGCGAATCCTACAATGAGCAGTTCTTC; CDR3aa: CASRRGTGGESYNEQFF; v_gene: TRBV5-1; d_gene: TRBD1; j_gene: TRBJ2-1; abundance: -
CDR3nt: TGTGCCAGCAGCTTAAACGCATATGGCTACACCTTC; CDR3aa: CASSLNAYGYTF; v_gene: TRBV7-2; d_gene: -; j_gene: TRBJ1-2; abundance: once
CDR3nt: TGTGCCAGCAGCTTAGGGCAGGGCCAAGAGACCCAGTACTTC; CDR3aa: CASSLGQGQETQYF; v_gene: TRBV7-9; d_gene: -; j_gene: TRBJ2-5; abundance: -
CDR3nt: TGTGCCAGCAGTTGGCCGACAGATTCCTCTAATCAGCCCCAGCATTTT; CDR3aa: CASSWPTDSSNQPQHF; v_gene: TRBV28; d_gene: -; j_gene: TRBJ1-5; abundance: -